This T cell receptor beta chain originates from a study of blood T cell repertoires in COVID-19. The table came from immunoSEQ multiplex PCR; TCRdb's copy has only in-frame clones and leaves some out. The repertoire has 150,000 to 200,000 clones, about 86% of them found once; the top ten carry 20% to 25%. Per the germline V gene, CDR1 is SEHNR and CDR2 is FQNEAQ (reference sequence). V shed 5 bases and J 8 bases; nucleotides not matched to a gene: 8. This CDR3 has 16 residues. This clonotype originated in a woman between 35 and 50 years old in a cohort exposed to, infected with or recovered from COVID-19 (not recorded which). This chain uses TRBV7-9 with TRBJ2-1; 14 positions agree with TRBD2. The specimen sequenced was PBMCs or T cells enriched from blood (not recorded which). The CDR3 is CASSAGLAGGFDEQFF. CDR3 DNA: TGTGCCAGCAGCGCCGGACTAGCGGGAGGTTTTGATGAGCAGTTCTTC.